What follows are 9 T cell receptor beta chains derived from one specimen sequenced in a study of PD-L1 blockade in urothelial cancer. Regarding time point: pretreatment peripheral blood. The data were produced by immunoSEQ multiplex PCR, yet TCRdb's version contains in-frame clones alone and is incomplete. The sample carries 72,000 or so clones, approximately 86% recorded once. The sample consisted of PBMCs, taken around atezolizumab (anti-PD-L1) treatment. Source of these receptors: a man aged 55 to 69 with urothelial cancer.

The chain joins TRBV18 to TRBJ1-2; TRBD1 matches 7 bases. This CDR3 comprises 13 residues. Germline trimming cut 6 bases from V and 4 bases from J; bases unmatched to any gene: 5. Germline CDR1 is KGHSH and CDR2 is LQKENI. The CDR3 here is CASSPGQPYGYTF. CDR3 DNA: TGTGCCAGCTCTCCGGGACAGCCCTATGGCTACACCTTC.

The chain is built from TRBV5-1 and TRBJ2-7; 8 nucleotides match TRBD2. J was trimmed by 2 bases and V by 0 bases; bases with no gene match: 4. The CDR3 totals 15 residues. CDR1 is SGHRS and CDR2 is YFSETQ in the germline V gene. The CDR3 loop is CASSLELADPYEQYF. The DNA for the CDR3 is TGCGCCAGCAGCTTGGAACTAGCGGATCCCTACGAGCAGTACTTC. Variable domain in full (rest from reference TRBV5-1 and TRBJ2-7): KAGVTQTPRYLIKTRGQQVTLSCSPISGHRSVSWYQQTPGQGLQFLFEYFSETQRNKGNFPGRFSGRQFSNSRSEMNVSTLELGDSALYLCASSLELADPYEQYFGPGTRLTVT.

This rearrangement joins TRBV6-6 to TRBJ2-5, with 9 bases fitting TRBD1. This CDR3 spans 16 amino acids. The germline V gene encodes CDR1 MNHNY and CDR2 SVGAGI (reference sequence). V lost 0 bases, J lost 5 bases, and 7 bases stayed unmatched. CDR3 residues: CASSYSRQGEWETQYF. CDR3 coding DNA: TGTGCCAGCAGTTACTCAAGACAGGGGGAATGGGAGACCCAGTACTTC.

The CDR3 sequence: CASSERAGENSPLHF. Written as DNA, the CDR3 is TGTGCCAGCAGTGAACGGGCAGGGGAAAATTCACCCCTCCACTTT. J is TRBJ1-6 and V is TRBV2; tentatively, D is TRBD1 (6 bases). Germline CDR1 reads SNHLY; CDR2 reads FYNNEI. The ends were cut back, 2 bases at V and 7 bases at J, with 12 bases in the middle. The CDR3 is made up of 15 amino acids. Supplemented by reference TRBV2 and TRBJ1-6, the full variable domain reads EPEVTQTPSHQVTQMGQEVILRCVPISNHLYFYWYRQILGQKVEFLVSFYNNEISEKSEIFDDQFSVERPDGSNFTLKIRSTKLEDSAMYFCASSERAGENSPLHFGNGTRLTVT.

V is TRBV18 and J is TRBJ1-3; a weak D match, TRBD1 (5 bases). Looked up from germline, CDR1 is KGHSH and CDR2 is LQKENI. With 1 base removed from V and 0 bases from J, the gap between germline ends came to 13 bases. This CDR3 has 17 residues. CDR3 in amino acids: CASSPLGGDVSGNTIYF. For the CDR3, the DNA is TGTGCCAGCTCACCACTGGGGGGGGACGTCTCTGGAAACACCATATATTTT.

The chain joins TRBV30 to TRBJ1-6; 8 bases map to TRBD1. Trimming removed 3 bases from V and 8 bases from J; junction bases left unmatched: 6. This CDR3 contains 14 residues. Germline V gene data show CDR1 as GTSNPN and CDR2 as SVGIG (reference sequence). Written as DNA, the CDR3 is TGTGCCTGGAGCCTAGGACAGGGAGATTCACCCCTCCACTTT. Translating gives CAWSLGQGDSPLHF.

CDR3 region: CASSRRTGGLDTQYF. The CDR3 DNA follows: TGTGCCAGCAGCCGCCGGACAGGGGGCTTAGATACGCAGTATTTT. V and J are TRBV11-3 and TRBJ2-3; TRBD1 matches at 11 bases. Germline trimming cut 5 bases from V and 5 bases from J; bases unmatched to any gene: 6. The CDR3 contains 15 residues. Germline CDR1 SGHNT, CDR2 YENEEA.

The V gene is TRBV19, the J gene TRBJ2-3, with 13 bases lining up with TRBD2. V shed 5 bases and J 4 bases; nucleotides not matched to a gene: 3. This CDR3 is 15 amino acids long. Germline V gives CDR1 LNHDA, CDR2 SQIVND (reference sequence). DNA of the CDR3: TGTGCCAGTAGTCCCGGACTAGCGGGGGCAGATACGCAGTATTTT. Protein: CASSPGLAGADTQYF.

The chain recombines TRBV30 with TRBJ2-7; 11 nucleotides match TRBD1. The junction had 4 bases not matched to a gene; V was cut back by 5 bases and J by 4 bases. This CDR3 has 13 residues. The germline V gene has CDR1 GTSNPN and CDR2 SVGIG (reference sequence). CDR3 sequence: CAWGTGGAYEQYF. The CDR3 DNA is TGTGCCTGGGGGACAGGGGGGGCGTACGAGCAGTACTTC.